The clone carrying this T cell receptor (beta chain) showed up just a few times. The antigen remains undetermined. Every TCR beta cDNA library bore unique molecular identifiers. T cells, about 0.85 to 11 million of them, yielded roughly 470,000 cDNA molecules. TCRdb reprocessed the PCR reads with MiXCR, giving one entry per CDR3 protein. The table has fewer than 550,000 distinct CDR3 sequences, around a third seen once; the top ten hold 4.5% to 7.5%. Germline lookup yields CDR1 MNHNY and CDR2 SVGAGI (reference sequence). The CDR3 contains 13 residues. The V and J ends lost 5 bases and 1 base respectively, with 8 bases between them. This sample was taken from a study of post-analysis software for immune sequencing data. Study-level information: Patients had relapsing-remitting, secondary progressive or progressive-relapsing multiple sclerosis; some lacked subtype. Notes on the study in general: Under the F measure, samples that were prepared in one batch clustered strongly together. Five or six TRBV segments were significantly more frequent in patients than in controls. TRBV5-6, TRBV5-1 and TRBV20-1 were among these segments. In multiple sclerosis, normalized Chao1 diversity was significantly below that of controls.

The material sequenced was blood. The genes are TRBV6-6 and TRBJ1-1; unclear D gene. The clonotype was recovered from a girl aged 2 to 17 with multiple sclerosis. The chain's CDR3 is CASSDLQNTEAFF. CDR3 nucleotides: TGTGCCAGCAGTGACCTCCAGAACACTGAAGCTTTCTTT.